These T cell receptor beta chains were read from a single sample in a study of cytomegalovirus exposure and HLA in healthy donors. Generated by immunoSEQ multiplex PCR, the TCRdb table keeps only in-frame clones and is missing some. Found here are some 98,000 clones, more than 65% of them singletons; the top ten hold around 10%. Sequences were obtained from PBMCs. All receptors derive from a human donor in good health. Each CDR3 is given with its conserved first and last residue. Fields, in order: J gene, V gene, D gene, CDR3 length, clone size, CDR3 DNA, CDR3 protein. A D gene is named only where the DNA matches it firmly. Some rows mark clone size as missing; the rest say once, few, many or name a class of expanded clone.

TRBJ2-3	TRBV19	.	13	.	TGTGCCAGTAGTAATTCAGGGGCAGATACGCAGTATTTT	CASSNSGADTQYF
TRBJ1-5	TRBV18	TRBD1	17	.	TGTGCCAGCTCACAAAAGCAGGGGGGCGATAGCAATCAGCCCCAGCATTTT	CASSQKQGGDSNQPQHF
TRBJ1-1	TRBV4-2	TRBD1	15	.	TGTGCCAGCAGCCAGACAGGGGGCGCCGAAACTGAAGCTTTCTTT	CASSQTGGAETEAFF
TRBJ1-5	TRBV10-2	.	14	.	TGCGCCAGCAGTGAGTCACAGGGCCATCAGCCCCAGCATTTT	CASSESQGHQPQHF
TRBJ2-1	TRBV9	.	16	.	TGTGCCAGCAGCCCCGGTTGGAGCCCCGCCTACAATGAGCAGTTCTTC	CASSPGWSPAYNEQFF
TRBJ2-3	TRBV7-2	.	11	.	TGTGCCAGCAGCCAGAGGGATACGCAGTATTTT	CASSQRDTQYF
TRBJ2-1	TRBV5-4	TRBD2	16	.	TGTGCCAGCAGCGCGGTAGCGGGAGGGCCCGGAAATGAGCAGTTCTTC	CASSAVAGGPGNEQFF
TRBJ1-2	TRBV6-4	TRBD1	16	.	TGTGCCAGCAGTCCTGCACCGGGACAGGATACTTATGGCTACACCTTC	CASSPAPGQDTYGYTF
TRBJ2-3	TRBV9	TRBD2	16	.	TGTGCCAGCAGCTGGGCTAGCGGGGGGGCCACAGATACGCAGTATTTT	CASSWASGGATDTQYF
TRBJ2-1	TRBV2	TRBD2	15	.	TGTGCCAGCTCCGGGACTAGCGGGAGATGGAATGAGCAGTTCTTC	CASSGTSGRWNEQFF
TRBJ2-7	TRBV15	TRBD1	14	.	TGTGCCACCAGCGCCCGGGACAGCATCTACGAGCAGTACTTC	CATSARDSIYEQYF
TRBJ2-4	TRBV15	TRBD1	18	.	TGTGCCACCAGCAAAGGACAGGGGAAGACCTTAGCCAAAAACATTCAGTACTTC	CATSKGQGKTLAKNIQYF
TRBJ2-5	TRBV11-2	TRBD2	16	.	TGTGCCAGCAGCTTATATGCGGGGGGTACCCAAGAGACCCAGTACTTC	CASSLYAGGTQETQYF
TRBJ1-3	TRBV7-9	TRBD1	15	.	TGTGCCAGCAGCCCAAATGGGACAGGAGGAAACACCATATATTTT	CASSPNGTGGNTIYF
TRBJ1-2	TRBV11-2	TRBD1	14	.	TGTGCCAGCAGCTTACCGACAGGGGCCTATGGCTACACCTTC	CASSLPTGAYGYTF
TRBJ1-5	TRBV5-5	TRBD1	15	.	TGTGCCAGCAGCCCGGGACAGATTAGCAATCAGCCCCAGCATTTT	CASSPGQISNQPQHF
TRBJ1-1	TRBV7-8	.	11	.	TGTGCCAGCAGCTTAGGCAGGGCGGCTTTCTTT	CASSLGRAAFF
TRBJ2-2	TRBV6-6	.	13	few	TGTGCCAGCAGATTAGATCTGCCCGGGGAGCTGTTTTTT	CASRLDLPGELFF